A selection of T cell receptor beta chains follows, all from one sample in a study of CD8 T cells in ankylosing spondylitis. From the 5' RACE reads, TCRdb called clonotypes with MiXCR, one entry per CDR3 protein. Among approximately 220,000 distinct CDR3 sequences listed, under 30% were seen once. Sequenced: blood, either unsorted or a sorted T cell fraction (not recorded which). These receptors were collected from a male donor with ankylosing spondylitis or in good health (not recorded which). CDR3s include the opening cysteine and the closing phenylalanine or tryptophan. Each record gives: J gene, D gene, clone size, V gene, CDR3 protein, CDR3 DNA. D genes are given only for firm matches. Some rows mark clone size as missing; the rest say once, few, many or name a class of expanded clone.

j_call: TRBJ2-4
d_call: .
clone_size: .
v_call: TRBV18
cdr3_aa: CASSPIAKNIQYF
cdr3_nt: TGTGCCAGCTCACCGATAGCCAAAAACATTCAGTACTTC

j_call: TRBJ2-7
d_call: TRBD1
clone_size: .
v_call: TRBV12-3/TRBV12-4
cdr3_aa: CASRGGTGSSYEQYF
cdr3_nt: TGTGCCAGCAGGGGCGGGACAGGGAGCAGTTACGAGCAGTACTTC

j_call: TRBJ1-5
d_call: .
clone_size: many
v_call: TRBV20-1
cdr3_aa: CSAMRLGNQPQHF
cdr3_nt: TGCAGTGCTATGCGACTGGGCAATCAGCCCCAGCATTTT

j_call: TRBJ2-7
d_call: .
clone_size: many
v_call: TRBV5-8
cdr3_aa: CASSLITYEQYF
cdr3_nt: TGTGCCAGCAGCTTGATTACCTACGAGCAGTACTTC

j_call: TRBJ2-1
d_call: TRBD2
clone_size: .
v_call: TRBV12-3/TRBV12-4
cdr3_aa: CASSYQPSGRAPNEQFF
cdr3_nt: TGTGCCAGCAGCTACCAGCCTAGCGGGAGGGCCCCGAATGAGCAGTTCTTC

j_call: TRBJ1-5
d_call: TRBD1
clone_size: many
v_call: TRBV20-1
cdr3_aa: CSAVQGVQPQHF
cdr3_nt: TGCAGTGCGGTACAGGGGGTTCAGCCCCAGCATTTT

j_call: TRBJ2-3
d_call: TRBD1
clone_size: many
v_call: TRBV7-3
cdr3_aa: CASSLTPVSGTGMTDTQYF
cdr3_nt: TGTGCCAGCAGCTTAACCCCCGTTTCAGGGACAGGGATGACAGATACGCAGTATTTT

j_call: TRBJ2-3
d_call: TRBD2
clone_size: few
v_call: TRBV20-1
cdr3_aa: CSARDSDPTSGSGSTDTQYF
cdr3_nt: TGCAGTGCTAGAGACTCAGATCCGACTAGCGGGAGTGGGTCTACAGATACGCAGTATTTT

j_call: TRBJ2-5
d_call: .
clone_size: many
v_call: TRBV2
cdr3_aa: CASSEAIGRDQETQYF
cdr3_nt: TGTGCCAGCAGTGAAGCGATCGGCAGGGACCAAGAGACCCAGTACTTC

j_call: TRBJ2-1
d_call: .
clone_size: many
v_call: TRBV3-1
cdr3_aa: CASSLSSSGLHEQFF
cdr3_nt: TGTGCCAGCAGCCTGAGTTCGAGCGGGCTTCATGAGCAGTTCTTC

j_call: TRBJ2-1
d_call: .
clone_size: many
v_call: TRBV20-1
cdr3_aa: CSATSSYNEQFF
cdr3_nt: TGCAGTGCTACAAGCTCCTACAATGAGCAGTTCTTC

j_call: TRBJ2-7
d_call: .
clone_size: many
v_call: TRBV24-1
cdr3_aa: CATFRRSYEQYF
cdr3_nt: TGTGCCACCTTCCGACGCTCCTACGAGCAGTACTTC

j_call: TRBJ2-3
d_call: .
clone_size: many
v_call: TRBV6-1
cdr3_aa: CASSEALGASTDTQYF
cdr3_nt: TGTGCCAGCAGTGAAGCGCTGGGGGCTAGCACAGATACGCAGTATTTT

j_call: TRBJ2-1
d_call: .
clone_size: .
v_call: TRBV5-1
cdr3_aa: CASSDVRGNEQFF
cdr3_nt: TGCGCCAGCAGCGACGTGAGGGGCAATGAGCAGTTCTTC

j_call: TRBJ2-7
d_call: TRBD2
clone_size: many
v_call: TRBV27
cdr3_aa: CASSLRLAGAYEQYF
cdr3_nt: TGTGCCAGCAGTTTACGACTAGCGGGAGCGTACGAGCAGTACTTC

j_call: TRBJ1-6
d_call: TRBD1
clone_size: many
v_call: TRBV6-1
cdr3_aa: CASSGSGGASPLHF
cdr3_nt: TGTGCCAGCAGTGGATCAGGGGGCGCGTCACCCCTCCACTTT

j_call: TRBJ2-1
d_call: .
clone_size: many
v_call: TRBV28
cdr3_aa: CASSSRTVSSYNEQFF
cdr3_nt: TGTGCCAGCAGTTCTCGGACCGTAAGCTCCTACAATGAGCAGTTCTTC

j_call: TRBJ1-5
d_call: .
clone_size: many
v_call: TRBV28
cdr3_aa: CASQDGPQPQHF
cdr3_nt: TGTGCCAGCCAGGATGGGCCTCAGCCCCAGCATTTT

j_call: TRBJ1-5
d_call: .
clone_size: .
v_call: TRBV5-5
cdr3_aa: CASSLEATSNQPQHF
cdr3_nt: TGTGCCAGCAGCTTGGAAGCCACTAGCAATCAGCCCCAGCATTTT

j_call: TRBJ2-7
d_call: .
clone_size: .
v_call: TRBV6-1
cdr3_aa: CASSDLRYEQYF
cdr3_nt: TGTGCCAGCAGTGACCTACGCTACGAGCAGTACTTC

j_call: TRBJ2-1
d_call: TRBD2
clone_size: .
v_call: TRBV10-3
cdr3_aa: CAISFGGSSYNEQFF
cdr3_nt: TGTGCCATCAGCTTTGGCGGGAGCTCCTACAATGAGCAGTTCTTC

j_call: TRBJ1-5
d_call: .
clone_size: many
v_call: TRBV5-1
cdr3_aa: CASSWDGDSPQHF
cdr3_nt: TGCGCCAGCAGCTGGGACGGCGACTCGCCCCAGCATTTT

j_call: TRBJ1-1
d_call: .
clone_size: many
v_call: TRBV27
cdr3_aa: CATSARNTEAFF
cdr3_nt: TGTGCCACCTCGGCACGGAACACTGAAGCTTTCTTT

j_call: TRBJ2-1
d_call: .
clone_size: many
v_call: TRBV6-1
cdr3_aa: CASSQGGNSYNEQFF
cdr3_nt: TGTGCCAGCAGTCAAGGTGGGAACTCCTACAATGAGCAGTTCTTC

j_call: TRBJ2-1
d_call: .
clone_size: .
v_call: TRBV20-1
cdr3_aa: CSATDSWDHYNEQFF
cdr3_nt: TGCAGTGCTACCGATAGCTGGGACCACTACAATGAGCAGTTCTTC

j_call: TRBJ2-7
d_call: .
clone_size: many
v_call: TRBV20-1
cdr3_aa: CSAHTPYGTYEQYF
cdr3_nt: TGCAGTGCACACACCCCCTACGGGACGTACGAGCAGTACTTC

j_call: TRBJ2-1
d_call: TRBD1
clone_size: many
v_call: TRBV5-1
cdr3_aa: CASSRTGPDNEQFF
cdr3_nt: TGCGCCAGCAGTCGGACAGGGCCCGACAATGAGCAGTTCTTC

j_call: TRBJ2-3
d_call: .
clone_size: few
v_call: TRBV20-1
cdr3_aa: CSATDGGYTQYF
cdr3_nt: TGCAGTGCTACGGACGGGGGATATACGCAGTATTTT

j_call: TRBJ1-5
d_call: TRBD1
clone_size: many
v_call: TRBV12-3/TRBV12-4
cdr3_aa: CASSLAGQASNQPQHF
cdr3_nt: TGTGCCAGCAGTCTAGCCGGACAGGCGAGCAATCAGCCCCAGCATTTT

j_call: TRBJ2-1
d_call: .
clone_size: many
v_call: TRBV7-7
cdr3_aa: CASSPGTLAYNEQFF
cdr3_nt: TGTGCTAGCAGCCCCGGGACTCTCGCTTACAATGAGCAGTTCTTC

j_call: TRBJ2-5
d_call: .
clone_size: many
v_call: TRBV20-1
cdr3_aa: CSARDGRRSQETQYF
cdr3_nt: TGCAGTGCTAGAGACGGGCGGCGTAGCCAAGAGACCCAGTACTTC

j_call: TRBJ1-5
d_call: .
clone_size: .
v_call: TRBV4-2
cdr3_aa: CASSLFPSFRDALKGSNQPQHF
cdr3_nt: TGTGCCAGCAGCCTCTTCCCGTCGTTCCGGGACGCTCTTAAAGGAAGCAATCAGCCCCAGCATTTT

j_call: TRBJ1-6
d_call: .
clone_size: few
v_call: TRBV9
cdr3_aa: CASSVLMRNSPLHF
cdr3_nt: TGTGCCAGCAGCGTACTTATGCGGAATTCACCCCTCCACTTT

j_call: TRBJ1-2
d_call: .
clone_size: few
v_call: TRBV6-5
cdr3_aa: CASSYQGHGGYTF
cdr3_nt: TGTGCCAGCAGTTACCAGGGACACGGCGGCTACACCTTC

j_call: TRBJ2-4
d_call: .
clone_size: .
v_call: TRBV4-3
cdr3_aa: CASSQDGLMGPKNIQYF
cdr3_nt: TGCGCCAGCAGCCAAGATGGGCTGATGGGGCCCAAAAACATTCAGTACTTC